This TCR beta chain derives from a study of spatial heterogeneity in lung cancer. The study, taken as a whole, reports: For expanded intratumoral alpha and beta TCRs, counts tracked tumor mutation counts.

Only a few counts were recorded for this clonotype. Its antigen remains unknown. Time point: sample taken at primary tumor resection. Samples were donated by 72 untreated early-stage non-small cell lung cancer patients. TCRdb itself ran the 5' RACE reads through MiXCR, one entry per CDR3 protein. The sample lists about 280 distinct CDR3 sequences, 42% occurring once. The sample was lung tumor tissue, taken at surgery. This clonotype was obtained from a male donor with early-stage non-small cell lung cancer.

The CDR3 sequence: CASRWRTGGEKTQYF. CDR3 DNA sequence: TGTGCCAGCCGTTGGAGGACAGGGGGCGAGAAGACCCAGTACTTC. The V call is TRBV28, the J call TRBJ2-5; 11 bases agree with TRBD1. Germline V gene sequence: CDR1 MDHEN, CDR2 SYDVKM. The CDR3 loop spans 15 amino acids. V lost 8 bases to trimming and J lost 6 bases; unmatched junction nucleotides: 11.